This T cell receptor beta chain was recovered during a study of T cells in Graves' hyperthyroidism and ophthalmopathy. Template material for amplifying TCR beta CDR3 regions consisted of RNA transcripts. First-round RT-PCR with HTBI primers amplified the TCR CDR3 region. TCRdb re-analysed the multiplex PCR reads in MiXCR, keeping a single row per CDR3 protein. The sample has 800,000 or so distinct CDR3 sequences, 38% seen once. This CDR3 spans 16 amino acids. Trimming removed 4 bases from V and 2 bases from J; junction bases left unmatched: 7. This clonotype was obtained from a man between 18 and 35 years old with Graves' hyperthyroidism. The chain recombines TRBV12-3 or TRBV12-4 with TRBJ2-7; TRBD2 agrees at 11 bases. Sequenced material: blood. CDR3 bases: TGTGCCAGCAGTTACTCACTTAGCGGGAGGGCCTACGAGCAGTACTTC. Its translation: CASSYSLSGRAYEQYF.